This TCR beta chain derives from a study of cytomegalovirus exposure and HLA in healthy donors. The junction had 9 bases not matched to a gene; V was cut back by 5 bases and J by 8 bases. The CDR3 length is 14 residues. Looked up from germline, CDR1 is SGHVS and CDR2 is FQNEAQ. Findings of the study overall: The study put under 200 TCR beta chains on its list as cytomegalovirus-associated. Many donors shared some public TCRs, even though most TCR sequences were rare.

About this clone itself: The antigen is not known.

Primers: 60 Vbeta forward and 13 Jbeta reverse. TCRdb's copy holds only in-frame clones and misses some; the assay was immunoSEQ multiplex PCR. The sample yields some 98,000 clones, around 80% seen once. What was sequenced was PBMCs. This sequence joins TRBV7-8 and TRBJ2-1; TRBD1 aligns across 7 bases. This clonotype was sampled from a middle-aged man in good health and CMV-seronegative. The CDR3 DNA sequence: TGTGCCAGCAGCGGATCCAGGGGGTGGGATGAGCAGTTCTTC. Its protein product is CASSGSRGWDEQFF.